The 7 T cell receptor beta chains given below trace back to one sample, sequenced in a study of blood T cell repertoires in COVID-19. The method was immunoSEQ multiplex PCR; TCRdb's version includes in-frame clones alone and lacks a portion of them. The sample includes some 120,000 clones, almost 85% of them seen just once. The sample was peripheral blood. Receptors originate from a woman aged 30 to 39 who had recovered from COVID-19.

The chain uses TRBV7-2 and TRBJ1-1, with 11 bases matching TRBD1. The V gene end was trimmed by 3 bases and the J gene end by 10 bases; junction bases not matched to a gene: 1. CDR1 and CDR2 from the germline V gene are SGHTA and FQGNSA. CDR3 size: 12 residues. The chain's CDR3 is CASSFGQGAAFF. For the CDR3, the DNA is TGTGCCAGCAGCTTCGGACAGGGGGCAGCTTTCTTT.

The gene calls are TRBV5-1 and TRBJ2-5; D gene uncertain. The germline V and J ends were trimmed by 2 bases and 4 bases, with 12 bases remaining between them. Germline V lookup: CDR1 SGHRS, CDR2 YFSETQ. There are 14 residues in the CDR3. DNA of the CDR3: TGCGCCAGCAGCTTACCTGGCCACGCAGAGACCCAGTACTTC. Residues: CASSLPGHAETQYF.

The chain employs TRBV6-5 and TRBJ2-3; 11 positions match TRBD2. V dropped 6 bases and J dropped 5; count of bases not matched to a gene: 7. Germline V gives CDR1 MNHEY, CDR2 SVGAGI. This CDR3 has 15 residues. The CDR3 DNA follows: TGTGCCAGCAGGAGTAGCGGGGGGGCTATAGATACGCAGTATTTT. This gives the protein CASRSSGGAIDTQYF.

The rearrangement joins TRBV14 to TRBJ1-2; 8 bases agree with TRBD1. Unmatched junction bases numbered 12, after V lost 0 bases and J lost 3 bases. From germline, CDR1 is SGHDN and CDR2 FVKESK. The CDR3 is made up of 18 amino acids. CDR3 sequence: CASSQDLGQGDRDYGYTF. The CDR3 DNA is TGTGCCAGCAGCCAAGATCTTGGACAGGGCGATCGGGACTATGGCTACACCTTC.

V gene TRBV4-1 combines with J gene TRBJ1-4, with a tentative D call TRBD1 (6 bases). V dropped 4 bases and J dropped 3 bases, with 12 bases sitting between them. The CDR3 extends over 15 amino acids. Germline CDR1 is MGHRA and CDR2 is YSYEKL. In DNA form, the CDR3 reads TGCGCCAGCAGCCGCACCGGACAGCCTAATGAAAAACTGTTTTTT. Translated, it gives CASSRTGQPNEKLFF.

The J gene is TRBJ2-1, the V gene TRBV19, with 11 bases fitting TRBD2. The germline CDR1 and CDR2 sequences are LNHDA and SQIVND (reference sequence). V was pared by 0 bases and J by 6 bases, with 7 bases of the junction left unmatched. This CDR3 is built from 17 residues. CDR3: CASSIEIAGGWVNEQFF. As DNA, the CDR3 is TGTGCCAGTAGTATAGAGATAGCGGGGGGGTGGGTCAATGAGCAGTTCTTC.

The chain recombines TRBV7-3 with TRBJ2-2; 8 positions match TRBD2. The germline V gene has CDR1 SGHTA and CDR2 FQGTGA. The CDR3 is 19 amino acids. V gave up 0 bases and J gave up 2 bases; unmatched junction bases: 11. DNA for the CDR3: TGTGCCAGCAGCTTAACTCCCAAGCGGGGGCGATCAAACACCGGGGAGCTGTTTTTT. It translates to CASSLTPKRGRSNTGELFF.